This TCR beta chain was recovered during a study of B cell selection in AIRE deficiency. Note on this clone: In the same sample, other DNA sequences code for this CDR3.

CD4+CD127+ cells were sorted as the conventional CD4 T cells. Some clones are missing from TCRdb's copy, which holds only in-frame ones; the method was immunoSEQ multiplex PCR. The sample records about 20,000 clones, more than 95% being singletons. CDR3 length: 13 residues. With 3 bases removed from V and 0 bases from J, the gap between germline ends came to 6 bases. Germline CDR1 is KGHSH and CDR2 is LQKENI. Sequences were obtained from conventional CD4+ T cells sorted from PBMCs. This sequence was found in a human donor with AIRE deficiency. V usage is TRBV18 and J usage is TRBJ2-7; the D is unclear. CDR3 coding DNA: TGTGCCAGCTCACCTCCTAGCTCCTACGAGCAGTACTTC. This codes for CASSPPSSYEQYF.